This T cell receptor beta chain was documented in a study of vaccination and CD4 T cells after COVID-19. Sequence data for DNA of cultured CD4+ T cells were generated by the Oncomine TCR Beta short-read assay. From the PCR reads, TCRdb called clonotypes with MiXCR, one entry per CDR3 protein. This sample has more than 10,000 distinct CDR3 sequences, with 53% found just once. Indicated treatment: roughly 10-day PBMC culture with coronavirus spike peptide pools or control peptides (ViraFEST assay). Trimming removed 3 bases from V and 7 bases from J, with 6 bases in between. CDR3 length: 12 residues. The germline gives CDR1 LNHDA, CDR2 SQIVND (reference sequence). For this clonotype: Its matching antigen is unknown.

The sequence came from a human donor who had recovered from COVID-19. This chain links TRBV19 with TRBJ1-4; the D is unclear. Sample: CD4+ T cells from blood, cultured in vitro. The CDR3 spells CASSIRGEKLFF. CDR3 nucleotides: TGTGCCAGTAGTATTCGGGGTGAAAAACTGTTTTTT.